Listed below are T cell receptor beta chains from one sample, sequenced in a study of blood T cell repertoires in COVID-19. The repertoire was sequenced with immunoSEQ multiplex PCR; TCRdb's copy has only in-frame clones and lacks some. The sample consists of about 12,000 clones, 60% to 75% of them appearing once. Material for sequencing was peripheral blood. The receptors come from a man in his 60s with COVID-19, enrolled during active disease. CDR3s include the opening cysteine and the closing phenylalanine or tryptophan. The D gene is left open where the match is weak. The size entry is marked missing in some rows and otherwise reads once, few, many or a size class.

v_call	j_call	clone_size	d_call	cdr3_aa
TRBV5-1	TRBJ2-5	NA	TRBD1	CASSAGTGVGETQYF
TRBV3-1/TRBV3-2	TRBJ2-3	NA	NA	CASSPQGYTDTQYF
TRBV5-1	TRBJ2-4	NA	NA	CASSSHPGEGEYF
TRBV15	TRBJ2-5	NA	TRBD2	CATSSPGTSGWETQYF
TRBV10-3	TRBJ2-1	large	NA	CAIRLVGSYNEQFF
TRBV7-9	TRBJ2-1	NA	TRBD2	CASTPRQRGGEEQFF
TRBV3-1/TRBV3-2	TRBJ1-1	NA	NA	CASSQASGGREAFF
TRBV2	TRBJ2-1	NA	TRBD2	CASSEMTSINEQFF
TRBV29-1	TRBJ1-5	NA	TRBD1	CSVRGADRDQPQHF
TRBV5-1	TRBJ2-5	NA	TRBD2	CASSPRGPLAGGTPQETQYF
TRBV14	TRBJ2-7	NA	TRBD1	CASSQGFGTGGAMNF
TRBV27	TRBJ2-1	once	TRBD2	CASSLLSIQRGHNEQFF
TRBV28	TRBJ1-4	NA	NA	CASSLGGDSEKLFF
TRBV13	TRBJ2-1	NA	TRBD2	CASSLGTSGAQYNEQFF
TRBV27	TRBJ2-1	NA	TRBD1	CASTSDRAHNEQFF
TRBV4-2	TRBJ1-2	NA	NA	CASSQDKAGYGYTF
TRBV5-1	TRBJ1-2	NA	NA	CASSLGLRPRDGYTF
TRBV30	TRBJ2-1	NA	NA	CAWKRGRFNEQFF
TRBV25-1	TRBJ2-3	NA	NA	CASSSTVTDTQYF
TRBV29-1	TRBJ2-1	medium-sized	NA	CSVEDPDGGIEQFF
TRBV7-9	TRBJ1-4	NA	TRBD1	CASSPTDRGSEKLFF
TRBV28	TRBJ2-1	once	NA	CASREDSSYNEQFF
TRBV24-1	TRBJ1-4	few	NA	CATTGGRGARTEKLFF
TRBV5-6	TRBJ2-3	NA	TRBD1	CASSLVPGQGTDTQYF
TRBV27	TRBJ2-1	NA	TRBD2	CASGKFGGGPYDNEQFF
TRBV6-2/TRBV6-3	TRBJ2-1	NA	TRBD2	CASSYSRLAEYNEQFF